This T cell receptor (beta chain) was recorded in a study of T cell responses to AZD1222 COVID-19 vaccine. Regarding the study as a whole: After two AZD1222 doses, spike-specific TCR breadth and depth rose versus day 0.

The protocol was immunoSEQ multiplex PCR, while the TCRdb copy is restricted to in-frame clones and leaves out a portion. Seen here are 65,000 to 75,000 clones, about three quarters observed once, and the top ten hold 45% to 50%. Notes on this clone: What it binds is unknown.

The study pooled second doses at about 4 or about 12 weeks. The TCR originated in an adult who received the AZD1222 COVID-19 vaccine. The starting material was peripheral blood, obtained 28 days after the second AZD1222 dose.

The CDR3: CASSSDRVGLHPSHEQYF. CDR3 coding DNA: TGTGCCAGCAGCTCGGACAGGGTGGGTTTACACCCCAGCCACGAGCAGTACTTC. The J gene is TRBJ2-7, the V gene TRBV9, with 8 bases fitting TRBD1. The CDR3 has 18 residues. Germline values: CDR1 SGDLS, CDR2 YYNGEE. V lost 4 bases, J lost 5 bases, and 20 bases stayed unmatched.